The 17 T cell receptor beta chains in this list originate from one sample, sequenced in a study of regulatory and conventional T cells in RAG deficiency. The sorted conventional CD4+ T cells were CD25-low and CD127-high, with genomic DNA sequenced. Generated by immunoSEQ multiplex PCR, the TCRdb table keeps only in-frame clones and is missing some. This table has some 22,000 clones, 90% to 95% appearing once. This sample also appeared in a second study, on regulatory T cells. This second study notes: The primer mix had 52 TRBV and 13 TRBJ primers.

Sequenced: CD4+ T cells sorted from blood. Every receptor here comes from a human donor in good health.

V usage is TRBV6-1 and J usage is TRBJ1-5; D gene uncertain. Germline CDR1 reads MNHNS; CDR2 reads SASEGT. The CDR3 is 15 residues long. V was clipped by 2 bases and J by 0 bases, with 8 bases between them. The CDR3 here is CASSEHAYSNQPQHF. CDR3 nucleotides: TGTGCCAGCAGTGAACACGCCTATAGCAATCAGCCCCAGCATTTT.

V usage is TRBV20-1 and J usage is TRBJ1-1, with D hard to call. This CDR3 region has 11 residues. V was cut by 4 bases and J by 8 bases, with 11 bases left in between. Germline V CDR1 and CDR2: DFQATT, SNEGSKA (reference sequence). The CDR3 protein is CSATLGREAFF. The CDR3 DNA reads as TGCAGTGCTACACTAGGTAGGGAAGCTTTCTTT.

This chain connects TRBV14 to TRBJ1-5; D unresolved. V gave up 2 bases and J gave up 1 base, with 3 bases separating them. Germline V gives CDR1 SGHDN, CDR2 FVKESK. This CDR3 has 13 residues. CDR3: CASSQSSNQPQHF. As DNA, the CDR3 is TGTGCCAGCAGCCAAAGCAGCAATCAGCCCCAGCATTTT.

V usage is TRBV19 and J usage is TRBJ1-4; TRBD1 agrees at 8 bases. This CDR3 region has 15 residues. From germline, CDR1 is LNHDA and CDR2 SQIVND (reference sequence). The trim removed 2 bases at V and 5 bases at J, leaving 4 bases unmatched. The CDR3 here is CASSIFGQGNEKLFF. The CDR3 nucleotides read TGTGCCAGTAGTATATTCGGACAGGGAAATGAAAAACTGTTTTTT.

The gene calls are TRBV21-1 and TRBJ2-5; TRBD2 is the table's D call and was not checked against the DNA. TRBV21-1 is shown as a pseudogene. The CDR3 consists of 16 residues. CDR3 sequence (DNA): TGTGCCAGCAGCAATAAGGAGCGGGAGACCGAAGAGACCCAGTACTTC. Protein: CASSNKERETEETQYF.

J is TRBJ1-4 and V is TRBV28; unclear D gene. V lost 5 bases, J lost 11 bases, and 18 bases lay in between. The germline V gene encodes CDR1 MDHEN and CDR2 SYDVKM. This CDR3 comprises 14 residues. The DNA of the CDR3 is TGTGCCAGCAGTCCCACCGGCGGGTTGGCGAAACTGTTTTTT. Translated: CASSPTGGLAKLFF.

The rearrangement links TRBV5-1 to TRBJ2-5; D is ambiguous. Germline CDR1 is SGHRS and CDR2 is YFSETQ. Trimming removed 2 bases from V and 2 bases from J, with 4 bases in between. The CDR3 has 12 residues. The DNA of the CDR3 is TGCGCCAGCAGCTTCCAGCAAGAGACCCAGTACTTC. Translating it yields CASSFQQETQYF.

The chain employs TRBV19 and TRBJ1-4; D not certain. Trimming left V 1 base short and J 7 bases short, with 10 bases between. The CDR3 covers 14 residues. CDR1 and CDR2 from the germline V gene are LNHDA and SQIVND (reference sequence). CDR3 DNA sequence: TGTGCCAGTAGTATAGGCGTCGCCCCTGAAAAACTGTTTTTT. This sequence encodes CASSIGVAPEKLFF.

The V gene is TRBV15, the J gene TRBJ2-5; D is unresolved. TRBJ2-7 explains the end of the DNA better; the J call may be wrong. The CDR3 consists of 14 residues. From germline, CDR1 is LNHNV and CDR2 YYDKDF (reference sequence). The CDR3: CATSRDSGPYEQYF. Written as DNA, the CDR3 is TGTGCCACCAGCAGAGATTCTGGACCCTACGAGCAGTACTTC.

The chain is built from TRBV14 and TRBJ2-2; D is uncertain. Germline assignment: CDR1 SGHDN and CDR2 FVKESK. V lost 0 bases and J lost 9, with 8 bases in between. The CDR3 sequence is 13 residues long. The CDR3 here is CASSQDMYRELFF. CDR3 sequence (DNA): TGTGCCAGCAGCCAAGATATGTACCGGGAGCTGTTTTTT.

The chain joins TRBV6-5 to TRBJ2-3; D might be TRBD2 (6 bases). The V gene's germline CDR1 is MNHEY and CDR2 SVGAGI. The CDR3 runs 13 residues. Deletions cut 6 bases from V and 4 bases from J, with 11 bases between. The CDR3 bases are TGTGCCAGCAGGCTCGGAGGGCCAGATACGCAGTATTTT. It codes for CASRLGGPDTQYF.

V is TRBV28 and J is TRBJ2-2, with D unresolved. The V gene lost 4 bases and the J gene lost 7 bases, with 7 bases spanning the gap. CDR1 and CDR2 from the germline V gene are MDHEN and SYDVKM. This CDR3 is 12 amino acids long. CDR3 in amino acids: CASSSGHGELFF. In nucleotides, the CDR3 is TGTGCCAGCAGTTCCGGGCACGGGGAGCTGTTTTTT.

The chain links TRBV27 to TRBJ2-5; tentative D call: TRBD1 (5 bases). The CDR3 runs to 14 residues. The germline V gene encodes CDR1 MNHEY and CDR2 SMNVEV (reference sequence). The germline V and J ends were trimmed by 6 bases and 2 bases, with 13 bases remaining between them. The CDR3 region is CASRTSTAQETQYF. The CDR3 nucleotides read TGTGCCAGCAGGACTTCGACAGCACAAGAGACCCAGTACTTC.

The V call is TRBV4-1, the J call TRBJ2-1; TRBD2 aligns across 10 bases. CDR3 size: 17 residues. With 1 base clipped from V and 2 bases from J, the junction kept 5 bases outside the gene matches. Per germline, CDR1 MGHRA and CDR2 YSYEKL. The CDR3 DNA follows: TGCGCCAGCAGCCAAGGTATAACTAGCGGGACCTACAATGAGCAGTTCTTC. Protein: CASSQGITSGTYNEQFF.

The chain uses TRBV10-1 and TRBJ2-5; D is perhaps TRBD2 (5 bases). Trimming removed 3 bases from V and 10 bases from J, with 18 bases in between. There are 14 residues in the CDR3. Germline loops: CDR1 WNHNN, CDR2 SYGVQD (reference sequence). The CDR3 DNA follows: TGCGCCAGCAGTGATGGTGGCGGACTCTCAGACCAGTACTTC. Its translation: CASSDGGGLSDQYF.

CDR3 loop: CATPGQGTGSGNTIYF. The CDR3 DNA reads TGTGCCACCCCGGGACAGGGAACGGGTTCTGGAAACACCATATATTTT. The rearrangement joins TRBV7-2 to TRBJ1-3; the match to TRBD1 covers 9 bases. The ends lost 10 bases at V and 1 base at J; junction bases unmatched: 11. This CDR3 contains 16 residues. Per the germline V gene, CDR1 is SGHTA and CDR2 is FQGNSA.

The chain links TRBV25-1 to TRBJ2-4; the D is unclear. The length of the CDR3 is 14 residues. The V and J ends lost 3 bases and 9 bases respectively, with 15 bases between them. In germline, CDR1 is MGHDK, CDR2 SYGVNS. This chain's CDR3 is CASSDDTTNFIQYF. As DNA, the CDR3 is TGTGCCAGCAGTGATGACACCACAAATTTCATTCAGTACTTC.